The 4 T cell receptor beta chains below all came from one sample that was sequenced in a study of blood T cells in healthy people across ages. A J-beta primer mix and a sample-barcoded 5' primer were used in a second PCR of about 7 to 11 cycles. TCRdb re-called the 5' RACE reads with MiXCR, one entry per CDR3 protein. Of 540,000 or so distinct CDR3 sequences detected, 40% to 50% appear once; the ten largest clones hold just under 25%. Sample: blood. The receptors shown here come from a man at least 80 years old in good health.

The genes are TRBV4-3 and TRBJ2-1, with 7 bases matching TRBD2. Germline-derived CDR1 and CDR2 are LGHNA and YSLEER. The junction had 13 bases not matched to a gene; V was cut back by 0 bases and J by 5 bases. CDR3 length equals 18 residues. As DNA, the CDR3 is TGCGCCAGCAGCCAAGAAAGTGTGGCGGGAGATCAGAACAATGAGCAGTTCTTC. Amino acids: CASSQESVAGDQNNEQFF.

V gene TRBV2 combines with J gene TRBJ1-6; D remains unclear. The V gene's germline CDR1 is SNHLY and CDR2 FYNNEI. The CDR3 spans 14 residues. V dropped 7 bases and J dropped 7 bases, with 14 bases sitting between them. The CDR3 DNA reads as TGTGCCAGCAAACTGGGCCCTGGGAATTCACCCCTCCACTTT. Encoded protein: CASKLGPGNSPLHF.

This clonotype was observed a few times. The chain has TRBV4-2 and TRBJ2-7; D remains unclear. Germline assignment: CDR1 LGHNA and CDR2 YNFKEQ. The CDR3 totals 13 residues. V was pared by 0 bases and J by 7 bases, with 10 bases between. The CDR3 is CASSQERTGEQYF. As DNA, the CDR3 is TGTGCCAGCAGCCAAGAACGTACCGGGGAGCAGTACTTC.

V and J are TRBV7-2 and TRBJ2-3; TRBD2 matches at 10 bases. The CDR3 runs to 18 residues. With V trimmed by 1 base and J by 1 base, 8 bases remained unmatched. Germline V gene data show CDR1 as SGHTA and CDR2 as FQGNSA. The CDR3 here is CASSLVVLAGVGTDTQYF. The CDR3, as DNA: TGTGCCAGCAGCTTAGTCGTCCTAGCGGGAGTAGGCACAGATACGCAGTATTTT. The full variable domain, its missing parts supplied by reference TRBV7-2 and TRBJ2-3, is GAGVSQSPSNKVTEKGKDVELRCDPISGHTALYWYRQSLGQGLEFLIYFQGNSAPDKSGLPSDRFSAERTGGSVSTLTIQRTQQEDSAVYLCASSLVVLAGVGTDTQYFGPGTRLTVL.